A selection of T cell receptor beta chains follows, all from one sample in a study of blood T cell repertoires in COVID-19. TCRdb's table, derived via immunoSEQ multiplex PCR, lists solely in-frame clones and lacks some. Counted here are about 120,000 clones, about nine tenths occurring once; the ten biggest clones make up 3.7%. Sequenced input: peripheral blood. These receptors were obtained from a man between 50 and 59 years old with active COVID-19. Each CDR3 is given with its conserved first and last residue. D genes are given only for firm matches. The size of a clone is reported for some rows only, either as once, few or many, or as a class for expanded clones.

d_call	clone_size	j_call	v_call	cdr3_nt	cdr3_aa
-	-	TRBJ2-1	TRBV18	TGTGCCAGCTCACCAGACGCAGCGTCGAGCTCCTACAATGAGCAGTTCTTC	CASSPDAASSSYNEQFF
TRBD2	-	TRBJ2-1	TRBV7-9	TGTGCCAGCGCACCTTACGGGCGGGGGGCCTGGAATGAGCAGTTCTTC	CASAPYGRGAWNEQFF
-	-	TRBJ2-1	TRBV5-8	TGTGCCAGCAGCTTGGGACTAGTCGACAATGAGCAGTTCTTC	CASSLGLVDNEQFF
-	-	TRBJ1-6	TRBV19	TGTGCCAGTAGTATATACAGGGACTATACTAATTCACCCCTCCACTTT	CASSIYRDYTNSPLHF
-	-	TRBJ2-7	TRBV23-1	TGCGCCAGCAGTTGGCAGGGTATAAGCTACGAGCAGTACTTC	CASSWQGISYEQYF
-	-	TRBJ1-5	TRBV19	TGTGCCAGTAGTATCAGTCCGCTAGTCTCGGGCAATCAGCCCCAGCATTTT	CASSISPLVSGNQPQHF
-	-	TRBJ1-4	TRBV15	TGTGCCACCAGCTTGGGGCTCAATGAAAAACTGTTTTTT	CATSLGLNEKLFF
TRBD1	once	TRBJ1-2	TRBV27	TGTGCCAGCAGTTTGGTGGGGGTTGGCAGGGGGCAGGAGTATGGCTACACCTTC	CASSLVGVGRGQEYGYTF
TRBD1	-	TRBJ2-3	TRBV9	TGTGCCAGCAGCTCGGACAGGGGGCTCACAGATACGCAGTATTTT	CASSSDRGLTDTQYF
TRBD1	-	TRBJ2-2	TRBV19	TGTGCCAGTAGTATAGCCCGGGACAGAAAAGGGGAGCTGTTTTTT	CASSIARDRKGELFF
-	-	TRBJ2-7	TRBV5-1	TGCGCCAGCAGCTTGGATTCCCGGGGGTTTGGCGAGCAGTACTTC	CASSLDSRGFGEQYF
TRBD1	-	TRBJ1-1	TRBV3-1/TRBV3-2	TGTGCCAGCACCACTCGCCTCAGGGGGCCTGAAGCTTTCTTT	CASTTRLRGPEAFF
-	-	TRBJ2-5	TRBV7-9	TGTGCCAGCAGCCGAGAGGGGGTGAAAGAGACCCAGTACTTC	CASSREGVKETQYF
-	-	TRBJ1-5	TRBV9	TGTGCCAGCAGCGTAGGGACAGTCAATCAGCCCCAGCATTTT	CASSVGTVNQPQHF
TRBD1	-	TRBJ2-1	TRBV18	TGTGCCAGCTCACCGAATCGACAGGGATCAGGTGGGGGATACAATGAGCAGTTCTTC	CASSPNRQGSGGGYNEQFF
-	few	TRBJ1-6	TRBV3-1/TRBV3-2	TGTGCCAGCAGCCAAGGACAGAATTCACCCCTCCACTTT	CASSQGQNSPLHF
TRBD1	-	TRBJ2-5	TRBV3-1/TRBV3-2	TGTGCCACCAAAGGTCCGGGACAGGGGTTGGAGACCCAGTACTTC	CATKGPGQGLETQYF
-	-	TRBJ2-2	TRBV4-1	TGCGCCAGCAGCTTAGGGGGCGCGGGGCCCGGGGAGCTGTTTTTT	CASSLGGAGPGELFF
-	-	TRBJ1-1	TRBV25-1	TGTGCCAGCAGTGATTCAAGCAAATCTTTGAACACTGAAGCTTTCTTT	CASSDSSKSLNTEAFF
TRBD1	once	TRBJ2-3	TRBV5-6	TGTGCCAGCAGCTACACCGGGACAGGGACAGATACGCAGTATTTT	CASSYTGTGTDTQYF
TRBD1	-	TRBJ2-3	TRBV5-6	TGTGCCAGCAGCCCGACAGGGGTAACAGATACGCAGTATTTT	CASSPTGVTDTQYF
-	-	TRBJ2-3	TRBV5-4	TGTGCCAGCAGCTTGGTTAGCTTTATAGATACGCAGTATTTT	CASSLVSFIDTQYF
-	-	TRBJ1-5	TRBV30	TGTGCCTGGAATACAGTTTTGGATCAGCCCCAGCATTTT	CAWNTVLDQPQHF
TRBD2	-	TRBJ2-3	TRBV5-4	TGTGCCAGCAGCACCGGGACTAGCAATCTAGATACGCAGTATTTT	CASSTGTSNLDTQYF
TRBD1	-	TRBJ2-2	TRBV11-2	TGTGCCAGCAGTTTTTTACAGGGGGCTAGCGGGGAGCTGTTTTTT	CASSFLQGASGELFF
TRBD2	-	TRBJ2-1	TRBV6-5	TGTGCCAGCAGTTACGCCCAGACTAGCGGGGGCAATGAGCAGTTCTTC	CASSYAQTSGGNEQFF
-	-	TRBJ2-3	TRBV6-1	TGTGCCAGCAGTGAATGGGCGGGAATCACAGATACGCAGTATTTT	CASSEWAGITDTQYF
-	once	TRBJ2-7	TRBV24-1	TGTGCCACCAGTGATGGGGGCACTCTACCCTACGAGCAGTACTTC	CATSDGGTLPYEQYF
TRBD2	-	TRBJ2-1	TRBV5-1	TGCGCCAGCAGCTTGGTTTATAGCGGGGGGTCCAATGAGCAGTTCTTC	CASSLVYSGGSNEQFF
-	-	TRBJ2-5	TRBV18	TGTGCCAGCTCACCAACGACACCCCAGGAGACCCAGTACTTC	CASSPTTPQETQYF
-	-	TRBJ2-1	TRBV2	TGTGCCAGCAGGCCTCGCCGGGTTTACAATGAGCAGTTCTTC	CASRPRRVYNEQFF